This entry lists 3 T cell receptor beta chains sequenced from one sample in a study of blood T cell repertoires in COVID-19. The table came from immunoSEQ multiplex PCR; TCRdb's copy has only in-frame clones and leaves some out. The table records about 140,000 clones, roughly 88% of them present only once. Sequences were obtained from peripheral blood. Receptor source: an older woman with acute or convalescent COVID-19.

V and J are TRBV3-1 (or the pseudogene TRBV3-2) and TRBJ1-2; a weak D match, TRBD1 (5 bases). The CDR3 covers 14 residues. CDR1 LGHDT and CDR2 YNNKEL come from the germline V gene (reference sequence). V was shortened by 1 base and J by 4 bases, with 10 bases between the two germline ends. The CDR3 DNA follows: TGTGCCAGCAGCCAAGCCGACAGCTCCTATGGCTACACCTTC. Translated: CASSQADSSYGYTF.

This rearrangement joins TRBV7-8 to TRBJ1-1, with TRBD1 as a possible D gene (5 bases). V was cut by 1 base and J by 4 bases, with 13 bases left in between. The CDR3 covers 15 residues. From germline, CDR1 is SGHVS and CDR2 FQNEAQ. CDR3 in amino acids: CASSLGGGSSTEAFF. In DNA form, the CDR3 reads TGTGCCAGCAGCTTAGGGGGGGGGAGTAGCACTGAAGCTTTCTTT.

The chain is built from TRBV27 and TRBJ2-1; perhaps TRBD2 as D (7 bases). The germline V gene encodes CDR1 MNHEY and CDR2 SMNVEV (reference sequence). The CDR3 loop spans 13 amino acids. The V end lost 7 bases, the J end lost 7 bases, and 14 bases lay between the germline ends. For the CDR3, the DNA is TGTGCCAGCACTCGGGGGGCCGGGAATGAGCAGTTCTTC. This gives the protein CASTRGAGNEQFF.